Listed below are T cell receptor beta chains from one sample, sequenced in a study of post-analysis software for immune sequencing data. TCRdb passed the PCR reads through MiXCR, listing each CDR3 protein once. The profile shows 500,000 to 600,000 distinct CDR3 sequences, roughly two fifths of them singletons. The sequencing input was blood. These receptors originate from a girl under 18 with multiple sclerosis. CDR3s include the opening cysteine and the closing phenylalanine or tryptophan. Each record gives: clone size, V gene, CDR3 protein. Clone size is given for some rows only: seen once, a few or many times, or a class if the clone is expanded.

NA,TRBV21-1,CASSSGATVEETQYF
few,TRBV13,CASSHPGLAGPYNEQFF
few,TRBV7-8,CASSASSGGPSGEQFF
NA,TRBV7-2,CASSSVGSRISPQHF
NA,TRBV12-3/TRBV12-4,CASSLTGSGRQETQYF
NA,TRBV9,CASSVASGTRGNEQFF
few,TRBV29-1,CSVYRRSYNEQFF
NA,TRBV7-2,CASSTGVTGGVNYGYTF
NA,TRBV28,CASSFPESTGYTF
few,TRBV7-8,CASSPVAAAGSEQFF
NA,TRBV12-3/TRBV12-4,CASSWTGLNQPQHF
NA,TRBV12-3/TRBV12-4,CATSEEPNTGELFF
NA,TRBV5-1,CVSSLTGSETQYF
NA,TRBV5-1,CASSFDVGGTYEQYF
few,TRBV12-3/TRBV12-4,CASSLSGRGGTDAQYF
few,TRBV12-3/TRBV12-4,CASSRMGGGGWSGGYTF
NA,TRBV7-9,CASSSLGQGPYEQFF
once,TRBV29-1,CSVGYIGSGANVLTF
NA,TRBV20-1,CSAKDRYNEKLFF
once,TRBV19,CASSIGSFTDTQYF
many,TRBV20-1,CSAPTGGRTDTQYF
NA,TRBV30,CAWSYEQYF
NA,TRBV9,CASSVGGDSNEKLFF
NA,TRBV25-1,CASTGRARGTEAFF
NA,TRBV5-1,CASSLEMGLAGVEQYF
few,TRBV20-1,CSVSGQGNYGYTF
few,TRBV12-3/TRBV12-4,CASSLGRFYEQYF
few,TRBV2,CARTGTSGSTDTQYF
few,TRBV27,CASSFIPTGEVNEQYF
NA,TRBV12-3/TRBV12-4,CASSTRQVFPDTQYF
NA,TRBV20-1,CSARPLAASYNEQFF
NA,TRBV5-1,CASRGGGYQETQYF
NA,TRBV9,CASSVALGEETQYF
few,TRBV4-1,CASSQEPGPRASYGYTF
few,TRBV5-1,CASSSDRGAYNEQFF
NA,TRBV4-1,CASSQDTSGSGYTF
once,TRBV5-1,CASSLGPGQDNQPQHF
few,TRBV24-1,CATSDWAKNIQYF
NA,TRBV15,CATSRPSGGYEQYF
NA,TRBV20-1,CSAEGGGGYNEQFF
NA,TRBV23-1,CASSQMVRETNEKLFF
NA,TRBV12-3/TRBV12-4,CASSLLGGSQYF
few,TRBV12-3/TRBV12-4,CASSLFGGNYGYTF
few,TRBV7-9,CASSLFHRDQETQYF
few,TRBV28,CASSDRGRDTGELFF
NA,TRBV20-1,CSAIRGETQYF
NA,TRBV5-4,CASSLGLSSGELFF
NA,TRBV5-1,CASSAGQGGPPYGYTF
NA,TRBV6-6,CASSSPSGGPVNEQYF
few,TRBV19,CASSINSQETQYF
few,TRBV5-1,CASCSGGAYNEQFF
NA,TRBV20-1,CSARAPTGNTEAFF
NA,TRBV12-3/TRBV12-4,CASSPRGGLADTQYF